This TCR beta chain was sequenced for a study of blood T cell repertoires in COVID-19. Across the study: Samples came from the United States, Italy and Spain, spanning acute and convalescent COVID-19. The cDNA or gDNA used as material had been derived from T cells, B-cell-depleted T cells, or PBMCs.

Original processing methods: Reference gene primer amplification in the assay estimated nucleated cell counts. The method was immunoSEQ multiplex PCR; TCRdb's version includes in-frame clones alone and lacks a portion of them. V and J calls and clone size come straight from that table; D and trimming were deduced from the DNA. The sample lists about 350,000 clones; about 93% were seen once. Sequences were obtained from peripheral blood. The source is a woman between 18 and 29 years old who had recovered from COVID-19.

CDR3 amino acids: CASSPAGRPRVNTEAFF. DNA of the CDR3: TGTGCCAGCAGCCCCGCTGGGCGCCCGAGGGTGAACACTGAAGCTTTCTTT. The chain combines TRBV9 with TRBJ1-1; no firm D call. There are 17 residues in the CDR3. CDR1 and CDR2 (germline): SGDLS, YYNGEE. Trimming shortened V by 4 bases and J by 0 bases, and 19 bases separated the two germline ends. Looking up the rest from reference TRBV9 and TRBJ1-1 gives the full variable domain: DSGVTQTPKHLITATGQRVTLRCSPRSGDLSVYWYQQSLDQGLQFLIQYYNGEERAKGNILERFSAQQFPDLHSELNLSSLELGDSALYFCASSPAGRPRVNTEAFFGQGTRLTVV.